The 21 T cell receptor beta chains below all came from one sample that was sequenced in a study of cytomegalovirus exposure and HLA in healthy donors. In the PCR, 60 Vbeta and 13 Jbeta primers were used. Libraries were prepared by immunoSEQ multiplex PCR; TCRdb keeps only in-frame clonotypes and omits some of them. The data show some 150,000 clones, around four fifths seen once. The sample taken for sequencing was PBMCs. The receptor source for this set is a woman in her forties in good health and CMV-seronegative.

The chain recombines TRBV5-1 with TRBJ2-2; D remains unclear. Deletions cut 0 bases from V and 1 base from J, with 10 bases between. This CDR3 is 16 amino acids long. Germline assignment: CDR1 SGHRS and CDR2 YFSETQ. The DNA for the CDR3 is TGCGCCAGCAGCTTGGATGTCCAGGAGAACACCGGGGAGCTGTTTTTT. Protein sequence: CASSLDVQENTGELFF.

The rearrangement joins TRBV5-4 to TRBJ1-2, with D maybe TRBD1 (5 bases). CDR1 and CDR2 (germline): SGHNT, YYREEE (reference sequence). CDR3 length: 14 amino acids. V was cut by 3 bases and J by 6 bases, with 15 bases left in between. This CDR3 reads CASSSAGGKDGYTF. The CDR3 coding sequence is TGTGCCAGCAGCTCCGCGGGGGGTAAAGATGGCTACACCTTC.

The chain combines TRBV5-4 with TRBJ2-7; weak D call: TRBD1 (5 bases). Looked up from germline, CDR1 is SGHNT and CDR2 is YYREEE (reference sequence). The V end was cut by 3 bases, the J end by 6 bases, with 13 bases between. This CDR3 has 13 residues. The CDR3 sequence is CASSWSGQGEQYF. CDR3 DNA: TGTGCCAGCAGCTGGAGTGGGCAGGGCGAGCAGTACTTC.

This clone showed up just once. The rearrangement links TRBV28 to TRBJ2-1; 12 bases match TRBD2. V lost 7 bases, J lost 10 bases, and 11 bases stayed unmatched. Germline loops: CDR1 MDHEN, CDR2 SYDVKM. This CDR3 has 15 residues. CDR3 DNA: TGTGCCAGCATTCAGGGGGCTAGCGGGAGGGGGGAGCAGTTCTTC. Its translation is CASIQGASGRGEQFF.

This chain links TRBV18 with TRBJ2-7; D is perhaps TRBD2 (5 bases). CDR1 and CDR2 (germline): KGHSH, LQKENI. The CDR3 is made up of 17 amino acids. V was shortened by 1 base and J by 2 bases, with 18 bases between the two germline ends. The CDR3 loop reads CASSPLRAGTSTYEQYF. The DNA of the CDR3 is TGTGCCAGCTCACCACTGCGGGCCGGAACGAGCACCTACGAGCAGTACTTC. Using reference TRBV18 and TRBJ2-7 for the parts outside the CDR3, the full variable domain is NAGVMQNPRHLVRRRGQEARLRCSPMKGHSHVYWYRQLPEEGLKFMVYLQKENIIDESGMPKERFSAEFPKEGPSILRIQQVVRGDSAAYFCASSPLRAGTSTYEQYFGPGTRLTVT.

This chain connects TRBV5-1 to TRBJ1-3; D not resolved. The germline V gene encodes CDR1 SGHRS and CDR2 YFSETQ. This CDR3 spans 14 amino acids. The V end was cut by 4 bases, the J end by 0 bases, with 8 bases between. The DNA for the CDR3 is TGCGCCAGCAGCCCGGAGGCCTCTGGAAACACCATATATTTT. Protein sequence: CASSPEASGNTIYF.

The chain recombines TRBV28 with TRBJ2-3, with TRBD2 matching over 9 bases. The CDR3 loop spans 16 amino acids. V shed 5 bases and J 2 bases; nucleotides not matched to a gene: 8. The germline gives CDR1 MDHEN, CDR2 SYDVKM. The CDR3 is CASSISLAGPTDTQYF. CDR3 nucleotides: TGTGCCAGCAGTATAAGCCTAGCGGGACCCACAGATACGCAGTATTTT.

This clone was seen only a few times. The rearrangement links TRBV7-9 to TRBJ2-7; TRBD2 aligns across 13 bases. The CDR3 covers 17 residues. From germline, CDR1 is SEHNR and CDR2 FQNEAQ (reference sequence). After removal of 5 bases from V and 4 bases from J, the junction contained 11 bases not matched to a gene. CDR3 nucleotides: TGTGCCAGCAGCAGCGGACTAGCGGGGGATGTAGGGTACGAGCAGTACTTC. It yields the protein CASSSGLAGDVGYEQYF. Complete variable domain (other parts from reference TRBV7-9 and TRBJ2-7): DTGVSQNPRHKITKRGQNVTFRCDPISEHNRLYWYRQTLGQGPEFLTYFQNEAQLEKSRLLSDRFSAERPKGSFSTLEIQRTEQGDSAMYLCASSSGLAGDVGYEQYFGPGTRLTVT.

V is TRBV28 and J is TRBJ1-1, with a possible D match to TRBD1 (5 bases). This CDR3 comprises 15 residues. V was trimmed by 4 bases and J by 1 base, leaving 13 bases between them. Germline CDR1 MDHEN, CDR2 SYDVKM. This chain's CDR3 is CASSYSQGRNTEAFF. The CDR3 DNA reads as TGTGCCAGCAGTTACTCCCAGGGTAGGAACACTGAAGCTTTCTTT.

The rearrangement links TRBV7-3 to TRBJ2-3, with 10 bases identical to TRBD2. Germline V gene lookup returns CDR1 SGHTA and CDR2 FQGTGA. This CDR3 has 16 residues. With V trimmed by 3 bases and J by 5 bases, 8 bases remained unmatched. CDR3 sequence (DNA): TGTGCCAGCAGCTTCGCTAGCGGGAGTGGTAAAGATACGCAGTATTTT. This translates into CASSFASGSGKDTQYF.

The chain recombines TRBV14 with TRBJ1-2, with 8 nucleotides matching TRBD1. The CDR3 runs 12 residues. Trimming cost V 6 bases and J 5 bases; bases outside gene matches: 2. Germline-derived CDR1 and CDR2 are SGHDN and FVKESK. The CDR3, as DNA: TGTGCCAGCAGGGGACAGGCGTATGGCTACACCTTC. It is translated as CASRGQAYGYTF.

The chain has TRBV4-2 and TRBJ2-2; unclear D gene. CDR3 length: 14 amino acids. Trimming took off 0 bases at V and 3 bases at J, with 5 bases between the two ends. Germline-derived CDR1 and CDR2 are LGHNA and YNFKEQ. CDR3 nucleotide sequence: TGTGCCAGCAGCCAAGATCTAGACACCGGGGAGCTGTTTTTT. This translates into CASSQDLDTGELFF.

The chain employs TRBV11-1 and TRBJ2-3, with 7 bases matching TRBD1. CDR1 is SGHAT and CDR2 is FQDESV in the germline V gene (reference sequence). The CDR3 runs 15 residues. V was clipped by 5 bases and J by 4 bases; unmatched bases: 9. CDR3 sequence reads: CASSPQDRRSDTQYF. Written as DNA, the CDR3 is TGTGCCAGCAGCCCCCAGGACAGGAGATCAGATACGCAGTATTTT.

This chain links TRBV5-8 with TRBJ1-3; 8 bases match TRBD1. This CDR3 has 20 amino acids. CDR1 SGHTS and CDR2 YDEGEE come from the germline V gene. Losses at the gene ends were 5 bases for V and 3 bases for J; bases not matched to a gene: 22. In nucleotides, the CDR3 is TGTGCCAGCAGTCGTCTTAGGCAGGGGGCGATTCGGCACCGTGGAAACACCATATATTTT. Translation: CASSRLRQGAIRHRGNTIYF.

The gene calls are TRBV10-3 and TRBJ1-2; D perhaps matches TRBD1 (5 bases). The CDR3 loop spans 16 amino acids. Trimming stripped 5 bases from V and 5 bases from J, with 21 bases between. CDR1 and CDR2 (germline): ENHRY, SYGVKD. The CDR3 DNA sequence: TGTGCCATCAGTCCAGGGAACAGGATAGTGCGATATGGCTACACCTTC. This sequence encodes CAISPGNRIVRYGYTF.

The V gene is TRBV19, the J gene TRBJ2-3, with TRBD2 matching 13 bases. The CDR3 contains 15 residues. V lost 8 bases, J lost 8 bases, and 10 bases stayed unmatched. The germline V gene has CDR1 LNHDA and CDR2 SQIVND (reference sequence). The CDR3 is CASDGLAGVLGTQYF. CDR3 nucleotides: TGTGCCAGTGACGGACTAGCGGGAGTATTGGGTACGCAGTATTTT.

The chain links TRBV7-2 to TRBJ1-2, with a weak D call TRBD1 (5 bases). Germline V gene data show CDR1 as SGHTA and CDR2 as FQGNSA. The ends were cut back, 3 bases at V and 8 bases at J, with 13 bases in the middle. The CDR3 covers 13 residues. This CDR3 reads CASSFVRAGGYTF. CDR3 coding DNA: TGTGCCAGCAGCTTTGTCAGGGCCGGCGGCTACACCTTC.

The chain is built from TRBV11-3 and TRBJ2-2, with 12 positions matching TRBD2. J was trimmed by 5 bases and V by 5 bases; bases with no gene match: 6. Germline loops: CDR1 SGHNT, CDR2 YENEEA. The CDR3 sequence is 16 residues long. The DNA of the CDR3 is TGTGCCAGCAGCCGACCCGGGACTAGCGGGACCGGGGAGCTGTTTTTT. It is translated as CASSRPGTSGTGELFF.

The chain couples TRBV5-5 to TRBJ1-3; 8 bases map to TRBD1. J gave up 4 bases and V 4 bases, and 1 base lay outside the gene matches. CDR3 length: 13 amino acids. Germline-derived CDR1 and CDR2 are SGHKS and YYEKEE (reference sequence). The CDR3 loop is CASSRTGGNTIYF. The CDR3 DNA is TGTGCCAGCAGCCGGACAGGGGGAAACACCATATATTTT.

The gene calls are TRBV2 and TRBJ2-7; tentative D call: TRBD1 (5 bases). The CDR3 is 14 amino acids. The germline gives CDR1 SNHLY, CDR2 FYNNEI. V dropped 8 bases and J dropped 1 base, with 15 bases sitting between them. DNA for the CDR3: TGTGCCAGCTTAGGGGTCAGTGGATCCTACGAGCAGTACTTC. This sequence encodes CASLGVSGSYEQYF.

The chain links TRBV27 to TRBJ1-2; D is possibly TRBD1 (6 bases). V was cut by 2 bases and J by 5 bases, with 12 bases left in between. Germline values: CDR1 MNHEY, CDR2 SMNVEV (reference sequence). This CDR3 has 14 residues. CDR3 loop: CASSLTGWGYGYTF. DNA for the CDR3: TGTGCCAGCAGTTTAACAGGGTGGGGGTATGGCTACACCTTC.